This entry lists 8 T cell receptor beta chains sequenced from one sample in a study of blood T cell repertoires in COVID-19. The table came from immunoSEQ multiplex PCR; TCRdb's copy has only in-frame clones and leaves some out. The table includes more than 150,000 clones, roughly 90% detected once. The specimen sequenced was PBMCs or T cells enriched from blood (not recorded which). Receptors originate from a woman in her forties or fifties who had recovered from COVID-19.

The chain has TRBV30 and TRBJ1-1, with D perhaps TRBD1 (5 bases). V was pared by 4 bases and J by 1 base, with 13 bases between. Looked up from germline, CDR1 is GTSNPN and CDR2 is SVGIG (reference sequence). This CDR3 is 14 amino acids long. CDR3 bases: TGTGCCTGGACATTTGGGGGGGGGAACACTGAAGCTTTCTTT. It codes for CAWTFGGGNTEAFF.

This rearrangement joins TRBV2 to TRBJ1-1; tentatively, D is TRBD1 (6 bases). Trimming took off 6 bases at V and 6 bases at J, with 17 bases between the two ends. CDR1 is SNHLY, CDR2 FYNNEI, per germline. CDR3 size: 14 residues. The CDR3 sequence is CASRILTGRAEAFF. In nucleotides, the CDR3 is TGTGCCAGCAGAATCCTTACAGGGAGGGCTGAAGCTTTCTTT.

Here the CDR3 DNA reads TGCAGCGTTGAGTCGGGAGGGCACGGAGATACGCAGTATTTT. Residues: CSVESGGHGDTQYF. V gene TRBV29-1 combines with J gene TRBJ2-3; 8 nucleotides line up with TRBD2. The CDR3 covers 14 residues. The germline gives CDR1 SQVTM, CDR2 ANQGSEA. With V trimmed by 3 bases and J by 5 bases, 7 bases remained unmatched.

The chain has TRBV27 and TRBJ1-2, with TRBD1 as a possible D gene (5 bases). CDR1 is MNHEY and CDR2 is SMNVEV in the germline V gene (reference sequence). V was trimmed by 4 bases and J by 5 bases, leaving 11 bases between them. This CDR3 region has 13 residues. The DNA for the CDR3 is TGTGCCAGCAGTTCCCGCGCAGGGTATGGCTACACCTTC. It specifies CASSSRAGYGYTF.

This chain uses TRBV2 with TRBJ1-4, with TRBD1 matching 7 bases. J lost 6 bases, V lost 4 bases, and 8 bases had no gene match. The CDR3 has 15 amino acids. Germline lookup yields CDR1 SNHLY and CDR2 FYNNEI. The CDR3 nucleotides read TGTGCCAGCAGTGCGACAGGGCGTAGCGATGAAAAACTGTTTTTT. Its protein is CASSATGRSDEKLFF.

V usage is TRBV18 and J usage is TRBJ2-3; 15 bases match TRBD2. V shed 4 bases and J 7 bases; nucleotides not matched to a gene: 6. The CDR3 extends over 16 amino acids. CDR1 and CDR2 from the germline V gene are KGHSH and LQKENI. CDR3 nucleotide sequence: TGTGCCAGCTCACGAGGGGGACTAGCGGGAGGAAATACGCAGTATTTT. Translating it yields CASSRGGLAGGNTQYF.

V is TRBV28 and J is TRBJ1-5; tentatively, D is TRBD1 (6 bases). The CDR3 totals 15 residues. V was shortened by 4 bases and J by 3 bases, with 13 bases between the two germline ends. The germline V gene has CDR1 MDHEN and CDR2 SYDVKM. The CDR3 nucleotides are TGTGCCAGCAGTTCCCCCCAGGGGTCCAATCAGCCCCAGCATTTT. It is translated as CASSSPQGSNQPQHF. The full variable domain, in which reference TRBV28 and TRBJ1-5 provide the parts outside the CDR3, is DVKVTQSSRYLVKRTGEKVFLECVQDMDHENMFWYRQDPGLGLRLIYFSYDVKMKEKGDIPEGYSVSREKKERFSLILESASTNQTSMYLCASSSPQGSNQPQHFGDGTRLSIL.

The chain has TRBV25-1 and TRBJ1-3; 8 bases map to TRBD1. With 4 bases clipped from V and 4 bases from J, the junction kept 3 bases outside the gene matches. Germline CDR1 and CDR2: MGHDK and SYGVNS. The CDR3 length is 14 residues. The chain's CDR3 is CASSARTGGNTIYF. CDR3 nucleotide sequence: TGTGCCAGCAGTGCCCGGACAGGGGGAAACACCATATATTTT.